This T cell receptor beta chain was profiled in a study of memory CD4+ T cells and cytomegalovirus serostatus. Whole-study context: Of the healthy Belgian adults, 9 or 10 were CMV seropositive and approximately 24 seronegative. Study results and limitations: The CMV-associated TCR signature appears largely within the CD4+ memory repertoire.

A word on this clone: Its antigen is not identified.

Single viable CD3+CD4+CD8-CD45RO+ cells were sorted as the memory CD4+ T cells. Serostatus was set by detecting CMV pp150, pp28, p38, p52 IgG. Methods used by the authors: After removing out-of-frame reads, 2 million to 2.5 million distinct TCRbeta sequences remained. Profiled with immunoSEQ multiplex PCR; TCRdb holds only in-frame clones, not every one. V, J and clone size were drawn from that table, and D and trimming were deduced from the DNA. The table records around 99,000 clones, over 70% of them present only once. The CDR3 has 15 amino acids. Unmatched junction bases numbered 11, after V lost 5 bases and J lost 6 bases. Germline values: CDR1 SGHTA, CDR2 FQGNSA.

This chain connects TRBV7-2 to TRBJ2-5, with 8 bases matching TRBD2. Specimen: memory CD4+ T cells from blood. The TCR was taken from an adult in good health and CMV-seropositive. The CDR3 is CASSRGRREAQTQYF. CDR3 coding DNA: TGTGCCAGCAGCCGCGGAAGGCGGGAGGCGCAGACCCAGTACTTC.